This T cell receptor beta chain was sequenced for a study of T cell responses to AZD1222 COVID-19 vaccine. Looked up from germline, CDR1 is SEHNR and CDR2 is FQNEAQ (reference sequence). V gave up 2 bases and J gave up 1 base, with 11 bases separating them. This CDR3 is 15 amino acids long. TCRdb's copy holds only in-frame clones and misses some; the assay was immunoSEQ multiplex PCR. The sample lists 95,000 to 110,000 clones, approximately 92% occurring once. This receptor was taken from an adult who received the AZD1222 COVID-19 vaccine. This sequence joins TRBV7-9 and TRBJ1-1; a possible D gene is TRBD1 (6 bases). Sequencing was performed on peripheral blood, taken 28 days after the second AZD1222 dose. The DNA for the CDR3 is TGTGCCAGCAGCTTATTTCCAGGGGCGAACACTGAAGCTTTCTTT. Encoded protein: CASSLFPGANTEAFF.